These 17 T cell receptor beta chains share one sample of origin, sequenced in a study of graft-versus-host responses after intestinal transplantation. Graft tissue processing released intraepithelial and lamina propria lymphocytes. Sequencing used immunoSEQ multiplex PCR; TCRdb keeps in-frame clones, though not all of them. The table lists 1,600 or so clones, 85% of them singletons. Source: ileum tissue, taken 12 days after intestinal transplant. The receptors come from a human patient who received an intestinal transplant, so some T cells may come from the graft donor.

The CDR3 DNA follows: TGTGCCAGCAGCTTAGCCGGGGGCACTTGGACCGGGGAGCTGTTTTTT. It specifies CASSLAGGTWTGELFF. The genes are TRBV7-9 and TRBJ2-2; D could derive from TRBD1 or TRBD2 (6 bases each). The V and J ends lost 0 bases and 5 bases respectively, with 13 bases between them. Germline CDR1 and CDR2: SEHNR and FQNEAQ (reference sequence). CDR3 length: 16 residues.

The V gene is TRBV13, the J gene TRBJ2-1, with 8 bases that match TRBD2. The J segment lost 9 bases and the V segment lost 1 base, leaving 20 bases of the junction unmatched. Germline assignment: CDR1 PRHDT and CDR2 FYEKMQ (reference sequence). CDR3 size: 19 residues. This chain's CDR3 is CASSLVRASGRHYVGEQFF. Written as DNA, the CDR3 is TGTGCCAGCAGCTTAGTCCGGGCTAGCGGGCGACACTACGTCGGTGAGCAGTTCTTC.

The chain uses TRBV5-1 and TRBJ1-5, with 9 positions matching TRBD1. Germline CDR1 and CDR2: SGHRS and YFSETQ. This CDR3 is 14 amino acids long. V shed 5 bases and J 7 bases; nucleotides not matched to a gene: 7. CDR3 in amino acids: CASSPTGGGQPQHF. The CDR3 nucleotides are TGCGCCAGCAGTCCAACAGGGGGCGGGCAGCCCCAGCATTTT.

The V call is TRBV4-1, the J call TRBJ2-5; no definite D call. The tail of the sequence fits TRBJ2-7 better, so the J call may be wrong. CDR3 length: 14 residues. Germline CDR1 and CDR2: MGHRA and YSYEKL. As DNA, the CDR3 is TGCGCCAGCAGCCAAGGTTCCGGGTTATACGAGCAGTACTTC. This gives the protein CASSQGSGLYEQYF.

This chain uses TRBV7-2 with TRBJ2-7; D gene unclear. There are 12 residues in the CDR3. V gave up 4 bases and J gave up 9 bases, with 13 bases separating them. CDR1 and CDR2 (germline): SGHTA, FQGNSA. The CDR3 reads CASSSEGEPQYF. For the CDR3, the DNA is TGTGCCAGCAGCTCCGAAGGTGAGCCGCAGTACTTC.

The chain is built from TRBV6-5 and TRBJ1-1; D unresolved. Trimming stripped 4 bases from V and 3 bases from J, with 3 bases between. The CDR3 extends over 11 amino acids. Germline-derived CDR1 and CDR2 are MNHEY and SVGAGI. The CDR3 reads CASSSHTEAFF. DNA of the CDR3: TGTGCCAGCAGTTCACACACTGAAGCTTTCTTT.

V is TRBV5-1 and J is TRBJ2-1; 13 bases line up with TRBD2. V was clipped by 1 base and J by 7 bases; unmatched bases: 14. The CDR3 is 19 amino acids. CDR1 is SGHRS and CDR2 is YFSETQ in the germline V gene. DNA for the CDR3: TGCGCCAGCAGCTTGAATCAACTAGCGGGAGGGCCAAGGTTAAATGAGCAGTTCTTC. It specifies CASSLNQLAGGPRLNEQFF.

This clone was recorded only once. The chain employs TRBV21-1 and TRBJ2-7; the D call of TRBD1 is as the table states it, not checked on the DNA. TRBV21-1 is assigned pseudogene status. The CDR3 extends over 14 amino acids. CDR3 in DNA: TGTGCCAGCAGTAGACAGGGAATTAACCACGAGCAGTACTTC. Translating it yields CASSRQGINHEQYF.

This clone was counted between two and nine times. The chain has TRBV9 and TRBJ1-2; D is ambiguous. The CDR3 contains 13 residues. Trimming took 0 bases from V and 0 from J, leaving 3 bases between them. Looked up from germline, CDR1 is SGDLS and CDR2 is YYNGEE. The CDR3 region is CASSVGANYGYTF. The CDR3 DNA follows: TGTGCCAGCAGCGTAGGAGCTAACTATGGCTACACCTTC.

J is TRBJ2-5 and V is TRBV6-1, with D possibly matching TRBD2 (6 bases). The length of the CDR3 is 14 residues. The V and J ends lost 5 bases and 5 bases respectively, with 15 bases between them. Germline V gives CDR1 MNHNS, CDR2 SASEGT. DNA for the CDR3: TGTGCCAGCAGTTATAATCGGGGGAGGGAGACCCAGTACTTC. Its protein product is CASSYNRGRETQYF.

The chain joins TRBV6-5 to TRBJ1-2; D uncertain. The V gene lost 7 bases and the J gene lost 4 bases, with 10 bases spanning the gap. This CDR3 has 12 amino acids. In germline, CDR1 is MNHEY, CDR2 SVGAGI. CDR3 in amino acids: CASTSILYGYTF. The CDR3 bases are TGTGCCAGCACCAGCATTCTCTATGGCTACACCTTC.

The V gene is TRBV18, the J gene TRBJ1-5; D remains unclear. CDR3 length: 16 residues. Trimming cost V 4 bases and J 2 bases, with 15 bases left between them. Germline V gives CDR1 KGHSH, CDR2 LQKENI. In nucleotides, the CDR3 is TGTGCCAGCTCACGCCGGGCAGCGATCGGCAATCAGCCCCAGCATTTT. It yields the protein CASSRRAAIGNQPQHF.

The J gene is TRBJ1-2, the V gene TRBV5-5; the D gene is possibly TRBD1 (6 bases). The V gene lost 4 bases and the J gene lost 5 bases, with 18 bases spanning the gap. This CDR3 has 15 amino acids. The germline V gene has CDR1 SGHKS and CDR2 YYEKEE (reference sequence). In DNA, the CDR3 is TGTGCCAGCAGCGAGGTAACCGGGACACTATATGGCTACACCTTC. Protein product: CASSEVTGTLYGYTF.

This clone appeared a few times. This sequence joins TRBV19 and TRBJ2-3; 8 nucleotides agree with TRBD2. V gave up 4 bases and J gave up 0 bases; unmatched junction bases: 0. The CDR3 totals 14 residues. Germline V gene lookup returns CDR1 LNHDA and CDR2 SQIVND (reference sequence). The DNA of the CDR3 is TGTGCCAGTAGTACTAGCGGGAGCACAGATACGCAGTATTTT. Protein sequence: CASSTSGSTDTQYF.

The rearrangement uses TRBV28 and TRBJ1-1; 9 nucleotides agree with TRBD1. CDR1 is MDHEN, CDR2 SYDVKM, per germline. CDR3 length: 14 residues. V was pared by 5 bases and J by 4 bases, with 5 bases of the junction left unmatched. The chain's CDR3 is CASSATGGGTEAFF. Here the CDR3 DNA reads TGTGCCAGCAGTGCGACAGGGGGAGGCACTGAAGCTTTCTTT.

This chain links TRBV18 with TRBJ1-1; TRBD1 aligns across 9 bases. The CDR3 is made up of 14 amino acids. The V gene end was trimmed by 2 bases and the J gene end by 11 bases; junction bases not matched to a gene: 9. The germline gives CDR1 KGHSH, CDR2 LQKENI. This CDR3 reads CASSPRDRATGAFF. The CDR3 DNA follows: TGTGCCAGCTCACCAAGGGACAGGGCCACTGGGGCTTTCTTT.

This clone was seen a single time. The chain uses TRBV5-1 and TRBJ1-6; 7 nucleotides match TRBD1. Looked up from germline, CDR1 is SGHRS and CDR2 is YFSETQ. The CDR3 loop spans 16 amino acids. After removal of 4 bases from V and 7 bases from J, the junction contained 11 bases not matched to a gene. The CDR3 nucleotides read TGCGCCAGCAGCGTACGGACAGGATCGGGAAATTCACCCCTCCACTTT. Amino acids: CASSVRTGSGNSPLHF.